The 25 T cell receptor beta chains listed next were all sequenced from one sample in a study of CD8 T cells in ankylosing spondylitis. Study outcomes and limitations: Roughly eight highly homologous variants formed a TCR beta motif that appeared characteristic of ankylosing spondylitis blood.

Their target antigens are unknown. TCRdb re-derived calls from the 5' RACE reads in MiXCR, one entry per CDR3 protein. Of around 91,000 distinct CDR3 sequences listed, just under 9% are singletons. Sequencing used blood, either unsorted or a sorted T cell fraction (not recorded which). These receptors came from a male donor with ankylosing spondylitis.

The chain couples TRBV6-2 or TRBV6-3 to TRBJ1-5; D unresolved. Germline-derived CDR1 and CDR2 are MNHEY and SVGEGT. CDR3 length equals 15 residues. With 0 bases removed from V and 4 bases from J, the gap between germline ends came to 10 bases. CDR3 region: CASSYSSSLNQPQHF. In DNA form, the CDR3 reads TGTGCCAGCAGTTACTCATCCAGTCTGAATCAGCCCCAGCATTTT.

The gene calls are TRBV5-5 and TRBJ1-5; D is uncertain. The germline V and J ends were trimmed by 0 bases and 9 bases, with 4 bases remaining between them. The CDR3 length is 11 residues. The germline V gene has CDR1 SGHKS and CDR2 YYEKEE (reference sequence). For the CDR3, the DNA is TGTGCCAGCAGCTTGGGGGGGCCCCAGCATTTT. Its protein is CASSLGGPQHF.

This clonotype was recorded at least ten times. The CDR3 protein is CASGSGGSSYEQYF. CDR3 DNA sequence: TGTGCCAGCGGCAGCGGGGGGTCCTCCTACGAGCAGTACTTC. This chain uses TRBV7-8 with TRBJ2-7, with TRBD2 identical over 9 bases. This CDR3 spans 14 amino acids. Per the germline V gene, CDR1 is SGHVS and CDR2 is FQNEAQ. V lost 8 bases and J lost 0; bases outside the gene matches: 5.

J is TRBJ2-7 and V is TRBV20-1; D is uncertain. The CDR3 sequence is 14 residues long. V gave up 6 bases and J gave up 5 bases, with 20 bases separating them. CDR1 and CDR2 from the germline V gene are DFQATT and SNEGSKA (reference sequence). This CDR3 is CSAPPVGCQDEQYV. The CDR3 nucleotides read TGCAGTGCACCTCCCGTTGGCTGCCAAGACGAGCAGTACGTC.

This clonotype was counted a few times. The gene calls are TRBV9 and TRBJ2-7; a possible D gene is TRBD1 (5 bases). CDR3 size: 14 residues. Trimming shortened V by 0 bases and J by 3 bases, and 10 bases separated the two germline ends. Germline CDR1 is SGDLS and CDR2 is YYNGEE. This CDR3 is CASSVDRGGYEQYF. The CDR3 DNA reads TGTGCCAGCAGCGTAGATAGGGGCGGCTACGAGCAGTACTTC.

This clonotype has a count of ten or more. The CDR3 loop reads CASSLVGTSTDTQYF. The CDR3, as DNA: TGTGCCAGCAGCTTAGTAGGGACATCCACAGATACGCAGTATTTT. The chain combines TRBV7-9 with TRBJ2-3, with D possibly matching TRBD1 (6 bases). Germline CDR1 reads SEHNR; CDR2 reads FQNEAQ (reference sequence). V was cut by 1 base and J by 2 bases, with 10 bases left in between. CDR3 length: 15 residues.

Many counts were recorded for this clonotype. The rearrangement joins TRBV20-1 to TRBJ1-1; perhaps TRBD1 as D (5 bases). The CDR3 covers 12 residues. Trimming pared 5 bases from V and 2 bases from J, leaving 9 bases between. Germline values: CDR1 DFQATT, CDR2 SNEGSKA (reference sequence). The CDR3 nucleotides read TGCAGTGCTTTTCAGGGTAACACTGAAGCTTTCTTT. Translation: CSAFQGNTEAFF.

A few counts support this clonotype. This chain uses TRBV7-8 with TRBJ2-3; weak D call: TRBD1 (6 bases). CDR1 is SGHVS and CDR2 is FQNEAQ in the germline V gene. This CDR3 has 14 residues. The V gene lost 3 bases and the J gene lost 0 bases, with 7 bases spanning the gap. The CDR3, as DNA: TGTGCCAGCAGCTTCGGACAGAGCACAGATACGCAGTATTTT. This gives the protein CASSFGQSTDTQYF.

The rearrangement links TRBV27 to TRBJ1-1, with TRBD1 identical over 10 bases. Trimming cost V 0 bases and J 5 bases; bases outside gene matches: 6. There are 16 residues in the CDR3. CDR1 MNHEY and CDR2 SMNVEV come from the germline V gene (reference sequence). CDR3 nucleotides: TGTGCCAGCAGTTTATCACCCGGGACAGGGGTAACTGAAGCTTTCTTT. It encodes CASSLSPGTGVTEAFF.

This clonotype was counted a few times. DNA for the CDR3: TGTGCCAGCAGCCCCGGGCTGGAGGGAGAGCAGTACTTC. This sequence encodes CASSPGLEGEQYF. The gene calls are TRBV5-5 and TRBJ2-7; TRBD2 is a possible D gene (6 bases). The CDR3 consists of 13 residues. Germline V gives CDR1 SGHKS, CDR2 YYEKEE (reference sequence). Trimming stripped 4 bases from V and 7 bases from J, with 15 bases between. The variable domain in full, completed from reference TRBV5-5 and TRBJ2-7, reads DAGVTQSPTHLIKTRGQQVTLRCSPISGHKSVSWYQQVLGQGPQFIFQYYEKEERGRGNFPDRFSARQFPNYSSELNVNALLLGDSALYLCASSPGLEGEQYFGPGTRLTVT.

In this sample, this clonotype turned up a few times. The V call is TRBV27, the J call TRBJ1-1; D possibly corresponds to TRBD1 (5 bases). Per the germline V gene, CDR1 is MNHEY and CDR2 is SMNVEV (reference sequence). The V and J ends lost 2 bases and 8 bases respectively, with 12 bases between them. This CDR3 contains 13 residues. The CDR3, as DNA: TGTGCCAGCAGTTTAGGGACCCACCGAGAAGCTTTCTTT. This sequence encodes CASSLGTHREAFF.

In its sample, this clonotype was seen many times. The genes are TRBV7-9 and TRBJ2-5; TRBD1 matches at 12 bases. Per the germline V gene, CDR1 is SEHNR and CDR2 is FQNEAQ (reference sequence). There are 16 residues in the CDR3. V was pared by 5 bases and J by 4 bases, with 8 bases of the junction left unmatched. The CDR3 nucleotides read TGTGCCAGCAGCCCCCCGGGGACAGGGGGCCGAGAGACCCAGTACTTC. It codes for CASSPPGTGGRETQYF.

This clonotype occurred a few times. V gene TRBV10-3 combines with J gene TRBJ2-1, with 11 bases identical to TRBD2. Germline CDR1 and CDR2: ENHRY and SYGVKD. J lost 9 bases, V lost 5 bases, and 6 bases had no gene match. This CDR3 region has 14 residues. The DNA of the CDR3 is TGTGCCATCAGTACTAGCGGGAGATGGGGTGAGCAGTTCTTC. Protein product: CAISTSGRWGEQFF.

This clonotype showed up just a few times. As DNA, the CDR3 is TGTGCCAGCAGCCCCGGGGGTCGCGTCAATGAGCAGTTCTTC. This encodes CASSPGGRVNEQFF. The rearrangement links TRBV13 to TRBJ2-1; D is perhaps TRBD2 (6 bases). The V end was cut by 5 bases, the J end by 6 bases, with 14 bases between. CDR3 length: 14 residues. Germline values: CDR1 PRHDT, CDR2 FYEKMQ (reference sequence).

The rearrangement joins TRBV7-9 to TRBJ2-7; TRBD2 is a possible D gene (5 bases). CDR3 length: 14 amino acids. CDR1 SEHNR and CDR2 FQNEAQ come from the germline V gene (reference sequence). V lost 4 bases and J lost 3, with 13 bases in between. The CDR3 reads CASSSWTRGYEQYF. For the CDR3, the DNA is TGTGCCAGCAGCTCCTGGACTCGAGGCTACGAGCAGTACTTC.

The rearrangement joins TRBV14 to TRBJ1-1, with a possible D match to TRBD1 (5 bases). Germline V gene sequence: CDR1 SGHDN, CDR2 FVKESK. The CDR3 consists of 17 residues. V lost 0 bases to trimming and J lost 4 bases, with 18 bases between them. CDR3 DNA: TGTGCCAGCAGCCAAGACCCAACCGTTTCCGGGGGCACTGAAGCTTTCTTT. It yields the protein CASSQDPTVSGGTEAFF. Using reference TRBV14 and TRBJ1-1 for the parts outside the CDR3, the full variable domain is EAGVTQFPSHSVIEKGQTVTLRCDPISGHDNLYWYRRVMGKEIKFLLHFVKESKQDESGMPNNRFLAERTGGTYSTLKVQPAELEDSGVYFCASSQDPTVSGGTEAFFGQGTRLTVV.

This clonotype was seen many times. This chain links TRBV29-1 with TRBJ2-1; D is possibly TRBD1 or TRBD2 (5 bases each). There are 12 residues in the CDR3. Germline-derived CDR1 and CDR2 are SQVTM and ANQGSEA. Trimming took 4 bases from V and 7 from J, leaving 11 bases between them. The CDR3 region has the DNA TGCAGCGTTGGTCGAGGGACGAATGAGCAGTTCTTC. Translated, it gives CSVGRGTNEQFF.

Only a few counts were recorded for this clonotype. CDR3: CASRIASVTDTQYF. The CDR3 DNA reads as TGTGCCAGCAGGATAGCATCGGTCACAGATACGCAGTATTTT. The rearrangement uses TRBV27 and TRBJ2-3, with D unclear. The CDR3 has 14 residues. The V end lost 6 bases, the J end lost 2 bases, and 12 bases lay between the germline ends. Germline V gene lookup returns CDR1 MNHEY and CDR2 SMNVEV (reference sequence).

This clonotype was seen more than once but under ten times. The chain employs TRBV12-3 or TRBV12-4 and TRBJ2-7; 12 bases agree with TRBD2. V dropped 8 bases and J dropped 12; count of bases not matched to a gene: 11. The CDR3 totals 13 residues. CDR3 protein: CASATGTSGPRYV. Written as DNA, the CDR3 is TGTGCCAGCGCCACCGGGACTAGCGGGCCGCGGTACGTC.

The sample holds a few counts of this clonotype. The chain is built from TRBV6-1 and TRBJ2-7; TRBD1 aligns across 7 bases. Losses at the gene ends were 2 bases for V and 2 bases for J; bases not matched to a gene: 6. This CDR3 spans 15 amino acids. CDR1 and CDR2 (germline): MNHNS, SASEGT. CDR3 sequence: CASSEPAGGPYEQYF. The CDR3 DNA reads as TGTGCCAGCAGTGAACCGGCAGGGGGTCCCTACGAGCAGTACTTC.

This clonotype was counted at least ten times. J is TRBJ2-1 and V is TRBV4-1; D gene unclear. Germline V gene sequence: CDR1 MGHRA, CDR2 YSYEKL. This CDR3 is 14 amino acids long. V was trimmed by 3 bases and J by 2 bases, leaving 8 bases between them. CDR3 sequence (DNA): TGCGCCAGCAGCCAGACCGCTACCTACAATGAGCAGTTCTTC. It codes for CASSQTATYNEQFF.

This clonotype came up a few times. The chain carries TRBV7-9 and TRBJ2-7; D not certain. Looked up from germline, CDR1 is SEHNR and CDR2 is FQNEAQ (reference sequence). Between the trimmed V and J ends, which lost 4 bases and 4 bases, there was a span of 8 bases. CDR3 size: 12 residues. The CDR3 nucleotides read TGTGCCAGCAGCTCTGACACGTACGAGCAGTACGTC. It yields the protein CASSSDTYEQYV.

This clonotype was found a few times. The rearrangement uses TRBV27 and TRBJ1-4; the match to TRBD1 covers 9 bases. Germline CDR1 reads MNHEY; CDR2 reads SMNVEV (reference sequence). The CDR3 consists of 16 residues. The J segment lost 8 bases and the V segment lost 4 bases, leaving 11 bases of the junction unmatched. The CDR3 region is CASSSSFRTGAEKLFF. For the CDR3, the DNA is TGTGCCAGCAGTTCTTCCTTCAGGACAGGGGCCGAAAAACTGTTTTTT.

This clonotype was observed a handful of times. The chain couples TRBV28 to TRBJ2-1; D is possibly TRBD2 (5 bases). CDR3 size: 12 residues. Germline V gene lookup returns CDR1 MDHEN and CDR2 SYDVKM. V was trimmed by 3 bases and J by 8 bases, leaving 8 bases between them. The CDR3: CASSFEGYEQFF. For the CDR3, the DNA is TGTGCCAGCAGTTTCGAGGGTTATGAGCAGTTCTTC.

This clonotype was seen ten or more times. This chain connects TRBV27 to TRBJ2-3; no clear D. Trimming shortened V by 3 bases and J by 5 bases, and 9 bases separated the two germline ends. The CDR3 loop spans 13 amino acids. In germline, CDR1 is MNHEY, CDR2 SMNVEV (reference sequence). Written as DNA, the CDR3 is TGTGCCAGCAGTTTCTGGAGAGGAGATACGCAGTATTTT. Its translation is CASSFWRGDTQYF.